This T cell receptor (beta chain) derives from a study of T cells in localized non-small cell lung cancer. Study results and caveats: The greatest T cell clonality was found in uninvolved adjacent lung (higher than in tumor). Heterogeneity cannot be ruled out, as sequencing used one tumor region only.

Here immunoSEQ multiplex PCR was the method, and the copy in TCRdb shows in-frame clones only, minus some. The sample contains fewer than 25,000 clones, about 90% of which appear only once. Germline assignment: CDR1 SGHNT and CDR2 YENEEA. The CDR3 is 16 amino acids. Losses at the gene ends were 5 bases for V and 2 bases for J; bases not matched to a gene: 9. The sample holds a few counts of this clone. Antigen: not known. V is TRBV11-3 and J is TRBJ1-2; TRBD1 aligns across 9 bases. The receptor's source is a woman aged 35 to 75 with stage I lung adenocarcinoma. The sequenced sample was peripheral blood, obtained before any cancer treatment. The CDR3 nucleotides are TGTGCCAGCAGCCCTGACCGGGACAGGGTGAACTATGGCTACACCTTC. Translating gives CASSPDRDRVNYGYTF.